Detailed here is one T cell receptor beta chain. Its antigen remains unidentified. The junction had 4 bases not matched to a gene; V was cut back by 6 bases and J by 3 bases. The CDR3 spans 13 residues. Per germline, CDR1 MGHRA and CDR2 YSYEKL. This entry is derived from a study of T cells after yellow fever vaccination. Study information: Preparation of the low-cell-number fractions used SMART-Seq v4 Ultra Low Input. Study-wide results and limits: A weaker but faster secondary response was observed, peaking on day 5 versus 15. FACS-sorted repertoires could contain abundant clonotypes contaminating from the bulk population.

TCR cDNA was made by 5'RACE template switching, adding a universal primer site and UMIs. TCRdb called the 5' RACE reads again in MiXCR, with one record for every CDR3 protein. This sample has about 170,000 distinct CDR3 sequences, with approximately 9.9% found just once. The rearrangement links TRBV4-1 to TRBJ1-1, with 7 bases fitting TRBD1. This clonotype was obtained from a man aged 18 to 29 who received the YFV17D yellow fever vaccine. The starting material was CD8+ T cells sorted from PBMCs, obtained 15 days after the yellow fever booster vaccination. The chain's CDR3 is CASSRTGDTEAFF. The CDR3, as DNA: TGCGCCAGCAGTAGAACAGGGGACACTGAAGCTTTCTTT.